The 10 T cell receptor beta chains below come from one sample, sequenced in a study of cytomegalovirus exposure and HLA in healthy donors (dated by TCRdb to the late 2010s). Receptors were amplified or captured by the immunoSEQ multiplex PCR assay. A mixture of 60 forward primers for TCR Vbeta segments and 13 reverse primers for TCR Jbeta segments was used in the multiplex PCR. The clones in this table, taken by TCRdb from immuneACCESS, are in-frame only. Not every clone is retained; where verified, under half of the shortfall comes from an unresolved V gene, and the cause of the rest is unknown. Within this sample are 100,000 to 150,000 clones, with roughly 88% of them counted one time only. 1.5% to 2% of the sample is taken by the ten largest. Sequencing used PBMCs. The receptors come from a boy aged 5-17 years in good health and CMV-seronegative.

V usage is TRBV15 and J usage is TRBJ2-3, with unresolved D. The CDR3 is 15 residues long. V dropped 0 bases and J dropped 5 bases, with 12 bases sitting between them. From germline, CDR1 is LNHNV and CDR2 YYDKDF (reference sequence). CDR3 DNA: TGTGCCACCAGCAGAGATGGCAATTCGGGAGATACGCAGTATTTT. This codes for CATSRDGNSGDTQYF. The complete variable domain, with remaining parts taken from reference TRBV15 and TRBJ2-3, reads DAMVIQNPRYQVTQFGKPVTLSCSQTLNHNVMYWYQQKSSQAPKLLFHYYDKDFNNEADTPDNFQSRRPNTSFCFLDIRSPGLGDTAMYLCATSRDGNSGDTQYFGPGTRLTVL.

This chain links TRBV7-2 with TRBJ2-7; no definite D call. The germline gives CDR1 SGHTA, CDR2 FQGNSA. The CDR3 totals 15 residues. V lost 2 bases and J lost 0, with 11 bases in between. Here the CDR3 reads CASSLIRASSYEQYF. CDR3 sequence (DNA): TGTGCCAGCAGCTTAATCCGAGCGTCCTCCTACGAGCAGTACTTC.

The chain joins TRBV7-2 to TRBJ1-5; a possible D gene is TRBD1 (5 bases). This CDR3 comprises 15 residues. CDR1 is SGHTA, CDR2 FQGNSA, per germline. V was clipped by 4 bases and J by 0 bases, with 10 bases between them. The CDR3 DNA reads as TGTGCCAGCAGCTCGACAGCTAATAGCAATCAGCCCCAGCATTTT. The encoded protein is CASSSTANSNQPQHF.

The chain has TRBV5-1 and TRBJ2-3; 8 positions agree with TRBD2. The ends lost 5 bases at V and 1 base at J; junction bases unmatched: 3. CDR3 length equals 14 residues. From germline, CDR1 is SGHRS and CDR2 YFSETQ. CDR3 sequence (DNA): TGCGCCAGCAGGACGGGACTAGGCACAGATACGCAGTATTTT. Translating gives CASRTGLGTDTQYF. Full variable domain (rest looked up from reference TRBV5-1 and TRBJ2-3): KAGVTQTPRYLIKTRGQQVTLSCSPISGHRSVSWYQQTPGQGLQFLFEYFSETQRNKGNFPGRFSGRQFSNSRSEMNVSTLELGDSALYLCASRTGLGTDTQYFGPGTRLTVL.

CDR3 loop: CASSWTGAATEAFF. As DNA, the CDR3 is TGCGCCAGCAGCTGGACAGGGGCTGCCACTGAAGCTTTCTTT. The V gene is TRBV5-1, the J gene TRBJ1-1; 9 bases match TRBD1. V lost 3 bases, J lost 4 bases, and 4 bases stayed unmatched. CDR3 length: 14 residues. In germline, CDR1 is SGHRS, CDR2 YFSETQ.

This clone was observed a few times. The V and J genes are TRBV5-6 and TRBJ1-1; D is possibly TRBD1 (5 bases). From germline, CDR1 is SGHDT and CDR2 YYEEEE. V was shortened by 5 bases and J by 8 bases, with 19 bases between the two germline ends. The CDR3 has 14 amino acids. The DNA for the CDR3 is TGTGCCAGCAGAGGAGGGGTTCTACCTCGGGAAGCTTTCTTT. Its translation is CASRGGVLPREAFF. Full variable domain (rest looked up from reference TRBV5-6 and TRBJ1-1): DAGVTQSPTHLIKTRGQQVTLRCSPKSGHDTVSWYQQALGQGPQFIFQYYEEEERQRGNFPDRFSGHQFPNYSSELNVNALLLGDSALYLCASRGGVLPREAFFGQGTRLTVV.

This chain joins TRBV6-1 and TRBJ1-5, with D hard to call. V shed 5 bases and J shed 3 bases, with 8 bases lying between them. The CDR3 contains 13 residues. Looked up from germline, CDR1 is MNHNS and CDR2 is SASEGT. The CDR3 DNA is TGTGCCAGCAGTCCCGTAGTCAATCAGCCCCAGCATTTT. This translates into CASSPVVNQPQHF.

V usage is TRBV5-1 and J usage is TRBJ2-1, with 10 nucleotides matching TRBD1. Trimming removed 4 bases from V and 7 bases from J; junction bases left unmatched: 2. The CDR3 totals 13 residues. Germline CDR1 is SGHRS and CDR2 is YFSETQ. CDR3 region: CASSAGQGNEQFF. The CDR3 DNA sequence: TGCGCCAGCAGCGCGGGACAGGGGAATGAGCAGTTCTTC.

This chain joins TRBV6-6 and TRBJ1-1; tentatively, D is TRBD1 (5 bases). V was trimmed by 0 bases and J by 6 bases, leaving 11 bases between them. The CDR3 has 14 amino acids. Germline CDR1 MNHNY, CDR2 SVGAGI (reference sequence). CDR3 loop: CASSYSGGGAEAFF. The CDR3, as DNA: TGTGCCAGCAGTTACTCCGGGGGAGGGGCTGAAGCTTTCTTT.

The chain links TRBV27 to TRBJ1-5; D is uncertain. CDR3 length: 14 amino acids. Germline-derived CDR1 and CDR2 are MNHEY and SMNVEV (reference sequence). Trimming removed 4 bases from V and 4 bases from J, with 11 bases in between. The DNA of the CDR3 is TGTGCCAGCAGTTCCAATCGCGGGAATCAGCCCCAGCATTTT. This encodes CASSSNRGNQPQHF.